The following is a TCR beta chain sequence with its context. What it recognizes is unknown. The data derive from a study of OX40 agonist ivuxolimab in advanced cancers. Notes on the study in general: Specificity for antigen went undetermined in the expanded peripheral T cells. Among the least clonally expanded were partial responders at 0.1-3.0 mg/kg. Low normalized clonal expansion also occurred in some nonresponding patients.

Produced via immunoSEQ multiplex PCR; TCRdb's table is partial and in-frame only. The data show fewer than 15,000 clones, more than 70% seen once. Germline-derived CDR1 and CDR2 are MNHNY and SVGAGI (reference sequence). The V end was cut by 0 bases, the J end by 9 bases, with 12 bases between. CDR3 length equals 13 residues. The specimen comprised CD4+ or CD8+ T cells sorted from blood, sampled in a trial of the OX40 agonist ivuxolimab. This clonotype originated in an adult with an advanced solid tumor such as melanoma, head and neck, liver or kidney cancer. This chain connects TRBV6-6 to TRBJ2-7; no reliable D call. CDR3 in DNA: TGTGCCAGCAGTTACTCATCGGCCTCAGTGCAGTACTTC. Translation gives CASSYSSASVQYF.